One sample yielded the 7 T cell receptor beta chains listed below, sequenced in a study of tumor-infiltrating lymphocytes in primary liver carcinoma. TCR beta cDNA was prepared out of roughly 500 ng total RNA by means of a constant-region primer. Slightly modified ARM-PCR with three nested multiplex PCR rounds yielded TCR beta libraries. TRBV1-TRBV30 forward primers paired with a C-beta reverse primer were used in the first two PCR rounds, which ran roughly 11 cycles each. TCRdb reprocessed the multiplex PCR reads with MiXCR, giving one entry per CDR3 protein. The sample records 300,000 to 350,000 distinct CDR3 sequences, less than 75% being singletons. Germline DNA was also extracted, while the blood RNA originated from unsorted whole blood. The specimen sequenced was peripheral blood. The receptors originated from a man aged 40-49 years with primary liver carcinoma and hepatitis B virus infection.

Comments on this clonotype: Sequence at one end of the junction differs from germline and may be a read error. The CDR3 protein is CASRFAATFTDTLYF. The CDR3 coding sequence is TGTGCCAGCAGATTCGCAGCGACATTCACAGATACGCTGTATTTT. The J gene is TRBJ2-3, the V gene TRBV5-5; D is undetermined. The CDR3 runs 15 residues. Germline CDR1 reads SGHKS; CDR2 reads YYEKEE (reference sequence).

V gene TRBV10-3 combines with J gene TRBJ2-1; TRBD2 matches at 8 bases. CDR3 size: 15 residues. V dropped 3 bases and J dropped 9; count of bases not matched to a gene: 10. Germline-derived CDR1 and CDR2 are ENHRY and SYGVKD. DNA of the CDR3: TGTGCCATCAGTGATTTAATAGCGGGAACCGCTGAGCAGTTCTTC. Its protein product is CAISDLIAGTAEQFF.

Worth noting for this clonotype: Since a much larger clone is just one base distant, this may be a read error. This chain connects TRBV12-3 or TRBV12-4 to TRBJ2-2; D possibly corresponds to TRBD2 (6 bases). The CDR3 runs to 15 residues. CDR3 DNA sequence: TGTGCCAGCAGTTCCGTAGCGGAGAACACCTGGGAGCTGTTTTTT. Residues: CASSSVAENTWELFF.

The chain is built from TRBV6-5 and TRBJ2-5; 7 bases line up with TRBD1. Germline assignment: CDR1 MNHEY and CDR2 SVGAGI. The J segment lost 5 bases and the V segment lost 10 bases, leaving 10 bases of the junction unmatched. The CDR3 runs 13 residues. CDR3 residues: CANRGAPLETQYF. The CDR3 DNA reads TGTGCCAACAGGGGAGCCCCCCTGGAGACCCAGTACTTC.

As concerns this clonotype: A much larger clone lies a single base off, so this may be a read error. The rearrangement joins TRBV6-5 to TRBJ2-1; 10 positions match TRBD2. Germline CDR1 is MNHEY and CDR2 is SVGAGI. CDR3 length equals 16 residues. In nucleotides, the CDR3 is TGTTCCAGCAGCAAACTACTAGCGGGACCTTACAATGAGCAGTTCTTC. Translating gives CSSSKLLAGPYNEQFF.

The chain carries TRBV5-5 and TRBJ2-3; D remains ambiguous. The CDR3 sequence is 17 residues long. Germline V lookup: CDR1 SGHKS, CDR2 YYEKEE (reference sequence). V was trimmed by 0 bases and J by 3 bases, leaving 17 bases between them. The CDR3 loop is CASSLARELLVTDTQYF. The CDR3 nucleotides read TGTGCCAGCAGCTTGGCCCGTGAACTCCTAGTTACAGATACGCAGTATTTT.

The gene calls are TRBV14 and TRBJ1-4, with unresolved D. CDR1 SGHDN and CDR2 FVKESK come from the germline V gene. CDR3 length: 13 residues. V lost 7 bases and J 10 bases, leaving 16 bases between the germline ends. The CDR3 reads CASTYSFEGKLFF. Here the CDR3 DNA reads TGTGCCAGCACCTACTCCTTCGAAGGAAAACTGTTTTTT.